Sequencing of this T cell receptor (beta chain) was carried out in a study of beta chain features in type 1 diabetes (dated by TCRdb to 2017 to 2018). About the full investigation: Mean age, gender distribution, total cell number and subset yield were not different between patients and healthy donors. A total of roughly 110 million sorted cells were examined across all samples, and the number of cells per subset was strongly correlated with RNA yield. In the study, recently diagnosed type 1 diabetes patients and matched healthy donors were compared on the TCRB repertoires of their sorted circulating CD4+ T cell subsets. Whereas all 30 or so donors provided naive and central memory subsets, regulatory and stem cell-like memory subsets were isolated from just 8 patients and roughly eight healthy donors.

A single peripheral blood draw of about 116 mL on average was collected from each donor into heparinised tubes. Using a panel that included CD45RO, CCR7, CD25, CD127, CD95 and CD27, naive, central memory, regulatory and stem cell-like memory CD4+ T cells were sorted on a BD FACSAria II. A purity above 95% was achieved for all sorted populations. Right away, PBMCs were isolated by Lymphoprep density gradient centrifugation and were stained directly, with no culture step. Samples were stained and sorted in pairs, with one healthy donor and one patient per experiment, so that batch effects were minimized. Paper-wide results and their limitations: Because the HLA sub-analyses included only small numbers of individuals, any influence of HLA type on TCRB rearrangement was left unresolved. Shorter templates might have been favored by PCR, but patient and control samples were amplified and corrected together, so both groups would have been affected equally by any skew. Naive, central memory and regulatory TCRB repertoires appeared more similar among patients than among healthy donors. At VDJ recombination sites, patients with type 1 diabetes made fewer insertions and deleted more nucleotides, a pattern implying thymic rearrangement abnormalities. Because cDNA was sequenced instead of genomic DNA, highly expressing activated cells could be over-represented, though the groups showed no difference in activation or CD3 levels. A moderate but significant shortening of TCRB CDR3 length was observed in type 1 diabetes patients in all four CD4+ subsets.

This clone was observed a handful of times. There is no known antigen for this receptor. It has no much larger one-base neighbor in the sample; base qualities were not kept. CDR1 and CDR2 were assigned from the germline V gene as MDHEN and SYDVKM. V and J lose 7 bases and 4 bases, and a span of 11 bases separates them. The CDR3 numbers 13 residues from cysteine through phenylalanine. Only the CDR3 DNA is retained, 39 bases long and in frame from the first base. The entire isolated RNA was reverse transcribed using the High Capacity cDNA Reverse Transcription Kit, and thus expressed TCRB transcripts were sequenced. Deep immunoSEQ sequencing was applied to naive, central memory and regulatory T cell samples, giving an average of approximately 3.8 million total reads per sample. Sorted cells were lysed in RLT buffer and RNA was extracted with DNase-treated RNeasy Micro or Mini kits, depending on cell number. To prevent cross-contamination, each cell subset was processed individually, whereas patient and healthy donor samples were processed jointly. The immunoSEQ multiplex PCR was used to amplify TCRB sequences from cDNA, generating 87-bp fragments that spanned the CDR3 region. The amplicons were sequenced using the Illumina HiSeq platform. The authors' analysis ran thus. PCR bias was corrected computationally using synthetic template baselines, and reads within Hamming distance 2 were collapsed, with unmergeable singletons discarded. Reads were aligned to IMGT to assign V, D and J genes, CDR3 length, and insertions or deletions at six rearrangement sites. Clonotype counts were normalized to sorted cell number within each subset before computing true diversity and Gini coefficients with the tcR R package. The overlap coefficient, calculated on TCRB nucleotide sequences, was used to measure repertoire sharing. Out-of-frame TCRB sequences from naive cells were analyzed to stand in for the pre-selection repertoire. TCRdb re-hosts the immuneACCESS table, in-frame sequences only. Its copies lack some clones; in the studies checked, an unresolved V gene accounts for under half of them, and the cause for the rest is not known. V and J calls and clone size are those listed in that table; D and trimming were worked out from the DNA. Across this sample there are 600,000 to 650,000 clones, with 15% to 19% seen only once. The ten top clones hold 0.093% of the sample.

Sequenced input: naive CD4+ T cells from blood. Explained via the paper, the cell subset or site label denotes: true naive CD4+ T cells. The sequence derives from a man aged 18 to 29 in good health. The chain joins TRBV28 to TRBJ1-5, and possibly TRBD1, on 6 matching bases. The nucleotides are TGTGCCAGCATCGTACAGGGTAATCAGCCCCAGCATTTT. This is translated as CASIVQGNQPQHF.